Listed below are T cell receptor beta chains from one sample, sequenced in a study of cytotoxic CD8 clonotypes in ibrutinib-treated CLL. The assay was immunoSEQ multiplex PCR, and TCRdb's table has in-frame clones only and misses some. This sample has some 310,000 clones, with around four fifths found just once. The source material was PBMCs, sampled before ibrutinib treatment. All receptors come from a human donor with chronic lymphocytic leukemia. The CDR3 runs from the conserved cysteine through the conserved F or W. Fields, in order: J gene, V gene, D gene, clone size, CDR3 protein. A D gene is named only where the DNA matches it firmly. Clone size, where shown, is once, few, many, or a class for clones that have expanded.

>TRBJ2-7|TRBV7-9|TRBD2|.
CASSPSGPNYEQYF
>TRBJ2-7|TRBV18|TRBD1|.
CASSPRRDSRFFYEQYF
>TRBJ2-1|TRBV5-4|TRBD1|.
CASSSRDRGDNEQFF
>TRBJ2-7|TRBV7-8|.|.
CASSFEVYEQYF
>TRBJ1-2|TRBV5-8|.|.
CASSAWGQGKDYGYTF
>TRBJ2-2|TRBV19|TRBD2|.
CASSIGSGGTGELFF
>TRBJ2-3|TRBV9|TRBD1|.
CASSFGTGVPDTQYF
>TRBJ2-3|TRBV27|TRBD1|.
CASSLAGGIPDTQYF
>TRBJ2-5|TRBV5-4|.|once
CASSFRWETQYF
>TRBJ2-3|TRBV27|TRBD2|once
CASSPYVGLAGTQIDTQYF
>TRBJ1-1|TRBV5-1|.|.
CASSWNSMNTEAFF
>TRBJ2-7|TRBV23-1|TRBD2|.
CASSLPDRLGSGAYEQYF
>TRBJ2-5|TRBV7-9|.|.
CASRGETQYF
>TRBJ2-5|TRBV9|.|.
CASSRSWETQYF
>TRBJ2-3|TRBV2|TRBD1|.
CASRRTGAVGTDTQYF
>TRBJ2-3|TRBV9|.|once
CASRGEAVGTQYF
>TRBJ2-2|TRBV9|.|.
CASSVVVNTGELFF
>TRBJ1-1|TRBV10-2|TRBD1|.
CASSSPGQGPEAFF
>TRBJ2-7|TRBV7-9|.|.
CASSPGRTSYEQYF
>TRBJ2-7|TRBV18|.|.
CASSPLGFSVEQYF
>TRBJ1-2|TRBV18|.|.
CASSPGTSYGYTF
>TRBJ1-4|TRBV7-9|.|once
CASSLEGNFNEKLFF
>TRBJ1-2|TRBV18|.|.
CASSTTRNYGYTF
>TRBJ2-7|TRBV27|.|.
CASSAGPFYEQYF
>TRBJ2-1|TRBV11-2|TRBD2|.
CASSLELAGVYNEQFF
>TRBJ2-2|TRBV4-3|TRBD2|.
CASSQSFRFGGGRGRTGELFF